The 15 T cell receptor beta chains below all came from one sample that was sequenced in a study of human T cells and chemical hapten exposure. Time point: patch test 2, 6 weeks after DPC sensitization. Documented treatment: therapeutic diphenylcyclopropenone sensitization with weekly scalp DPC. TCRdb recomputed calls from the RACE reads with MiXCR, one row per CDR3 protein. Among roughly 380,000 distinct CDR3 sequences listed, around 6% were seen once. The sample here was whole blood, taken in connection with sensitization to the hapten diphenylcyclopropenone (DPC). These receptors were collected from a woman under 30 with alopecia areata. Some clones in this sample may be carry-over from other donors' samples.

This clonotype has just a few counts. The rearrangement joins TRBV10-3 to TRBJ2-4, with TRBD1 matching 9 bases. CDR3 length: 16 amino acids. The germline gives CDR1 ENHRY, CDR2 SYGVKD. V trimming: 3 bases; J trimming: 6 bases; junction bases outside the gene matches: 9. CDR3 protein: CAISELHTGGLNIQYF. Written as DNA, the CDR3 is TGTGCCATCAGTGAACTTCACACAGGGGGCCTAAACATTCAGTACTTC.

In its sample, this clonotype was seen a few times. The rearrangement joins TRBV3-1 to TRBJ2-3; possible D gene TRBD2, 6 bases. Germline V lookup: CDR1 LGHDT, CDR2 YNNKEL (reference sequence). Trimming removed 5 bases at V and 2 bases at J, with 11 bases between. The CDR3 extends over 14 amino acids. The CDR3 spells CASSRGLFTDTQYF. DNA of the CDR3: TGTGCCAGCAGCAGGGGACTTTTCACAGATACGCAGTATTTT.

This clonotype was observed at least ten times. The chain couples TRBV5-1 to TRBJ1-6; the match to TRBD1 covers 10 bases. The CDR3 is 17 amino acids. Germline assignment: CDR1 SGHRS and CDR2 YFSETQ. Trimming cost V 0 bases and J 7 bases; bases outside gene matches: 7. The CDR3 protein is CASSLVGQGMWNSPLHF. Here the CDR3 DNA reads TGCGCCAGCAGCTTGGTGGGACAGGGGATGTGGAATTCACCCCTCCACTTT.

CDR3 bases: TGTGCCAGCAGTTACCGCAGTCTTAATTCACCCCTCCACTTT. The encoded protein is CASSYRSLNSPLHF. This sequence joins TRBV6-5 and TRBJ1-6; no reliable D call. CDR1 and CDR2 from the germline V gene are MNHEY and SVGAGI. Trimming took off 2 bases at V and 6 bases at J, with 8 bases between the two ends. This CDR3 region has 14 residues.

This clonotype has a count of ten or more. The chain employs TRBV4-3 and TRBJ2-3, with TRBD2 matching 7 bases. Looked up from germline, CDR1 is LGHNA and CDR2 is YSLEER. The CDR3 runs to 16 residues. V lost 4 bases, J lost 1 base, and 8 bases stayed unmatched. CDR3 sequence reads: CASSPRLAGGTDTQYF. CDR3 DNA sequence: TGCGCCAGCAGCCCCAGACTCGCGGGGGGCACAGATACGCAGTATTTT.

This clonotype was found a few times. This chain uses TRBV5-1 with TRBJ2-3; the D is unclear. The CDR3 runs 15 residues. Looked up from germline, CDR1 is SGHRS and CDR2 is YFSETQ. V was shortened by 2 bases and J by 0 bases, with 10 bases between the two germline ends. The CDR3 protein is CASSLADPSTDTQYF. CDR3 coding DNA: TGCGCCAGCAGCTTAGCAGACCCTAGCACAGATACGCAGTATTTT.

The CDR3 region has the DNA TGTGCCAGCAGCATAAATTGGGGTGTCTCCTACAATGAGCAGTTCTTC. Its translation: CASSINWGVSYNEQFF. The chain is built from TRBV11-2 and TRBJ2-1, with D uncertain. CDR3 length: 16 residues. CDR1 SGHAT and CDR2 FQNNGV come from the germline V gene. V was clipped by 5 bases and J by 0 bases, with 14 bases between them.

The table lists this clonotype with a few counts. V and J are TRBV20-1 and TRBJ1-1; D gene ambiguous. This CDR3 contains 14 residues. V was cut by 3 bases and J by 1 base, with 12 bases left in between. Germline CDR1 is DFQATT and CDR2 is SNEGSKA (reference sequence). The DNA for the CDR3 is TGCAGTGCTAGTTGGCAGAACCCGAACACTGAAGCTTTCTTT. It codes for CSASWQNPNTEAFF.

This clonotype was seen many times. The V and J genes are TRBV29-1 and TRBJ1-1, with D possibly being TRBD1 (5 bases). Trimming cost V 3 bases and J 4 bases, with 12 bases left between them. There are 13 residues in the CDR3. Germline V CDR1 and CDR2: SQVTM, ANQGSEA. The CDR3 is CSVDHGGITEAFF. CDR3 nucleotides: TGCAGCGTTGATCATGGGGGGATCACTGAAGCTTTCTTT. The whole variable domain, remainder taken from reference TRBV29-1 and TRBJ1-1, is SAVISQKPSRDICQRGTSLTIQCQVDSQVTMMFWYRQQPGQSLTLIATANQGSEATYESGFVIDKFPISRPNLTFSTLTVSNMSPEDSSIYLCSVDHGGITEAFFGQGTRLTVV.

This clonotype was counted at least ten times. The rearrangement uses TRBV7-2 and TRBJ1-5; possibly TRBD1 for D (5 bases). The CDR3 is 15 residues long. The V gene's germline CDR1 is SGHTA and CDR2 FQGNSA. V lost 3 bases and J lost 1, with 10 bases in between. In DNA form, the CDR3 reads TGTGCCAGCAGCTTTGACGGGGCGAGCAATCAGCCCCAGCATTTT. The encoded protein is CASSFDGASNQPQHF.

This clonotype has only a few counts. The V gene is TRBV20-1, the J gene TRBJ1-1, with D perhaps matching TRBD1 (6 bases). The V end was cut by 6 bases, the J end by 5 bases, with 22 bases between. The CDR3 is made up of 15 amino acids. Germline CDR1 is DFQATT and CDR2 is SNEGSKA (reference sequence). The CDR3 sequence is CSAPAGGPMETEAFF. The CDR3 DNA reads TGCAGTGCCCCTGCCGGGGGGCCCATGGAGACTGAAGCTTTCTTT.

The chain employs TRBV6-2 or TRBV6-3 and TRBJ2-7; D is perhaps TRBD1 (5 bases). The V end was cut by 4 bases, the J end by 6 bases, with 10 bases between. This CDR3 is 12 amino acids long. CDR1 is MNHEY, CDR2 SVGEGT, per germline. CDR3: CASSSGMGEQYF. The CDR3 nucleotides read TGTGCCAGCAGTTCAGGGATGGGCGAGCAGTACTTC.

This clonotype was detected ten times or more. The chain has TRBV7-9 and TRBJ1-1; TRBD1 matches 9 bases. The CDR3 spans 17 residues. Per the germline V gene, CDR1 is SEHNR and CDR2 is FQNEAQ (reference sequence). V shed 3 bases, J shed 3 bases, and the junction held 11 bases outside the gene matches. The CDR3 DNA is TGTGCCAGCAGCTTCGGTACAGGGGGCAATTTAGACACTGAAGCTTTCTTT. It specifies CASSFGTGGNLDTEAFF.

The V call is TRBV20-1, the J call TRBJ1-5, with D perhaps TRBD1 (5 bases). V was clipped by 3 bases and J by 8 bases, with 20 bases between them. The V gene's germline CDR1 is DFQATT and CDR2 SNEGSKA (reference sequence). The CDR3 has 15 amino acids. CDR3 DNA sequence: TGCAGTGCTAGCCCAGGGAAGGGCGTGGCGAAGCCCCAGCATTTT. It encodes CSASPGKGVAKPQHF.

The chain recombines TRBV9 with TRBJ1-6, with D uncertain. Trimming left V 3 bases short and J 2 bases short, with 9 bases between. The germline gives CDR1 SGDLS, CDR2 YYNGEE. The CDR3 extends over 15 amino acids. The CDR3 loop reads CASSGPPAYNSPLHF. The CDR3, as DNA: TGTGCCAGCAGCGGGCCTCCAGCCTATAATTCACCCCTCCACTTT.